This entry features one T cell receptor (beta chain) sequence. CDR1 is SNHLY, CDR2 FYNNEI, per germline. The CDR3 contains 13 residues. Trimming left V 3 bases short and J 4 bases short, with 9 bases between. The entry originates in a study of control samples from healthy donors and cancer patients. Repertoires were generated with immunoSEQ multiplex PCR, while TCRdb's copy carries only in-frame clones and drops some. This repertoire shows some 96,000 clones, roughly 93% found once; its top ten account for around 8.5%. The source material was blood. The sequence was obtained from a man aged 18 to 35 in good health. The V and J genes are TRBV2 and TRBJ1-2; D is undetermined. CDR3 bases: TGTGCCAGCAGTGACAGAGGAGCCTATGGCTACACCTTC. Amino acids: CASSDRGAYGYTF. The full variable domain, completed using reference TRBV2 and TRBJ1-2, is EPEVTQTPSHQVTQMGQEVILRCVPISNHLYFYWYRQILGQKVEFLVSFYNNEISEKSEIFDDQFSVERPDGSNFTLKIRSTKLEDSAMYFCASSDRGAYGYTFGSGTRLTVV.